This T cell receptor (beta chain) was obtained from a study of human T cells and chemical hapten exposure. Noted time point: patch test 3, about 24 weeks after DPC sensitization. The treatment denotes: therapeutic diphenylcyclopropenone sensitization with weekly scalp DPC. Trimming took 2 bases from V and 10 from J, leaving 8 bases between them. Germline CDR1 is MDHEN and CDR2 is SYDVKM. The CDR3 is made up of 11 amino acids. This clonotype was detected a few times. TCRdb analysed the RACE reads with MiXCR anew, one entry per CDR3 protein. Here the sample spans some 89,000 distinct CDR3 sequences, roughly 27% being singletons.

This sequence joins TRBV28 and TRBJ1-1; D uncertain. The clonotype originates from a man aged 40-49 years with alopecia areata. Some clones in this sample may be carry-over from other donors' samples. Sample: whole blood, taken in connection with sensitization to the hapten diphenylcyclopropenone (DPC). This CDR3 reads CASSLGRGAFF. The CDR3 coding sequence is TGTGCCAGCAGTTTAGGCCGCGGAGCTTTCTTT.